This T cell receptor (beta chain) was identified during a study of T cells in Graves' hyperthyroidism and ophthalmopathy. Across the study: Peripheral blood collection took place at initial diagnosis, before any treatment.

TCR beta CDR3 region amplification was performed from RNA transcripts. TCR CDR3 regions were first amplified by RT-PCR with HTBI primers. TCRdb ran MiXCR on the multiplex PCR reads and lists one entry per CDR3 protein. This sample has a few hundred thousand distinct CDR3 sequences; roughly an eighth occur once, and the top ten carry approximately 35%. This CDR3 has 13 residues. V was cut by 0 bases and J by 2 bases, with 4 bases left in between. Per the germline V gene, CDR1 is KGHSH and CDR2 is LQKENI. Study-level findings and limits: Appearing also in blood were most of the thyroid clonotypes expanded above 0.001.

This clonotype was recorded a few times. Its antigen is undetermined. Sequencing used blood. The source of this sequence is a woman aged 40 to 50 with Graves' ophthalmopathy. The chain couples TRBV18 to TRBJ1-2; no reliable D call. Here the CDR3 reads CASSPPHNYGYTF. As DNA, the CDR3 is TGTGCCAGCTCACCACCGCACAACTATGGCTACACCTTC.